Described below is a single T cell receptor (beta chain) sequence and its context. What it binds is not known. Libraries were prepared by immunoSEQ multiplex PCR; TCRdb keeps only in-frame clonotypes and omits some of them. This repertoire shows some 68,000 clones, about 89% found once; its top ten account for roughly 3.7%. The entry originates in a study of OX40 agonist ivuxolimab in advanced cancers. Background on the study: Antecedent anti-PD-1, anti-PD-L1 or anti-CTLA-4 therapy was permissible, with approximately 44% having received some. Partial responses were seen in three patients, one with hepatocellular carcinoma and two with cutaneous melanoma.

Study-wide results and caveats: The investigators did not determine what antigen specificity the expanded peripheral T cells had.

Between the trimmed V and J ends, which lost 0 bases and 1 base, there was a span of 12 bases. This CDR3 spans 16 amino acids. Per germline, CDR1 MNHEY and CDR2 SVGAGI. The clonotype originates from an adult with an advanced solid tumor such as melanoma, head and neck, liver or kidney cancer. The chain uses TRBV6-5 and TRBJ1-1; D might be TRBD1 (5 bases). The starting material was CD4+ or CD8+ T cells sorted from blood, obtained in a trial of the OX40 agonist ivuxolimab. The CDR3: CASSYSGGRRNTEAFF. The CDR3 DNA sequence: TGTGCCAGCAGTTACTCTGGGGGACGGAGGAACACTGAAGCTTTCTTT.